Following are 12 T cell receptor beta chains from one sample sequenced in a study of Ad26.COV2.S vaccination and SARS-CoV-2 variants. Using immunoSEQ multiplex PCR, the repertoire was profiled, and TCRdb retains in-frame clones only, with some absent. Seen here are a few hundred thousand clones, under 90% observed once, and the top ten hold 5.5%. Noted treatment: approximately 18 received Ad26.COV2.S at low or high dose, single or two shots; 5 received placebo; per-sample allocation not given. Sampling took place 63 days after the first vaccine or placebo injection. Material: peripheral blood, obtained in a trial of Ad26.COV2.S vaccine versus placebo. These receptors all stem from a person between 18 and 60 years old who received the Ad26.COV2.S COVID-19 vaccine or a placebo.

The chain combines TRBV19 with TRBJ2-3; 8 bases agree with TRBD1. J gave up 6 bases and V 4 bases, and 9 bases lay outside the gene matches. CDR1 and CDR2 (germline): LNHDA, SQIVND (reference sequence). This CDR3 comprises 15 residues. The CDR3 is CASSKTGVAPDTQYF. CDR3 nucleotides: TGTGCCAGTAGTAAGACAGGGGTCGCCCCGGATACGCAGTATTTT.

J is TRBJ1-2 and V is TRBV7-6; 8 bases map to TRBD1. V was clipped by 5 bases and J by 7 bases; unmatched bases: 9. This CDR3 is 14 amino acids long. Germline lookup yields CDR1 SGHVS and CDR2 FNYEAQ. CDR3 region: CASSHTGGIGGYTF. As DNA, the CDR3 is TGTGCCAGCAGCCATACAGGGGGGATAGGTGGCTACACCTTC.

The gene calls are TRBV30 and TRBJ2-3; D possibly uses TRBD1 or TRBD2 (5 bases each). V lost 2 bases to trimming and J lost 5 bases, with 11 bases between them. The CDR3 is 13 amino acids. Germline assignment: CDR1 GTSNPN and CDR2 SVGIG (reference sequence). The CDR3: CAWSPGPEDTQYF. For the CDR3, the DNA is TGTGCCTGGAGTCCGGGACCCGAAGATACGCAGTATTTT.

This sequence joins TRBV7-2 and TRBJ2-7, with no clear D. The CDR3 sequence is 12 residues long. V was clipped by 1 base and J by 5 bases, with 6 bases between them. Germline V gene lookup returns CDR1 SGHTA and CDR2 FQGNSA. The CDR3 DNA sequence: TGTGCCAGCAGCTTAGATTTCCACGAGCAGTACTTC. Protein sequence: CASSLDFHEQYF.

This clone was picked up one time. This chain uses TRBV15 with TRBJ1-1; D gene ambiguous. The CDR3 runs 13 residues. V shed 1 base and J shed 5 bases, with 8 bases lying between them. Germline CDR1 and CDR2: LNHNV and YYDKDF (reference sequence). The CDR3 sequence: CATSRVLGTEAFF. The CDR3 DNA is TGTGCCACCAGCAGAGTCCTCGGGACTGAAGCTTTCTTT. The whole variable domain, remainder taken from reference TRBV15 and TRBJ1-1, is DAMVIQNPRYQVTQFGKPVTLSCSQTLNHNVMYWYQQKSSQAPKLLFHYYDKDFNNEADTPDNFQSRRPNTSFCFLDIRSPGLGDTAMYLCATSRVLGTEAFFGQGTRLTVV.

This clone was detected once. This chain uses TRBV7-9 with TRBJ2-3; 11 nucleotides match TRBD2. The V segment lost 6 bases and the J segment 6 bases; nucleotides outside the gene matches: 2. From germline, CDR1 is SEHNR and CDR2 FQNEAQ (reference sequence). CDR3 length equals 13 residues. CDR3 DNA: TGTGCCAGCAGGACTAGCGGGAAGGATACGCAGTATTTT. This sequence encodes CASRTSGKDTQYF.

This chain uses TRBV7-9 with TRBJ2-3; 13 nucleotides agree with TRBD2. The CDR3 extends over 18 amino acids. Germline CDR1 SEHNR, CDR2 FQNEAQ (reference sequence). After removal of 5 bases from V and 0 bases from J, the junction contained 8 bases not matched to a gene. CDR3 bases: TGTGCCAGCAGCGGACTAGCGGGAGCCCCAATTAGCACAGATACGCAGTATTTT. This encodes CASSGLAGAPISTDTQYF.

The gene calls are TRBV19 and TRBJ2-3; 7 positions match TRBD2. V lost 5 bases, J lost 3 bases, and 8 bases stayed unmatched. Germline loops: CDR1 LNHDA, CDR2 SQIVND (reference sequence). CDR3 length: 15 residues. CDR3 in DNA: TGTGCCAGTAGTGGCCTAGGGAGGGCTACAGATACGCAGTATTTT. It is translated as CASSGLGRATDTQYF.

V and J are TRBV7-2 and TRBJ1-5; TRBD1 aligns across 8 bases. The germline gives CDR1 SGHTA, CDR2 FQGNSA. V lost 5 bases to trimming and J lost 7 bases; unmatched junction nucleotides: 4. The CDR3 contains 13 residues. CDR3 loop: CASSATGAQPQHF. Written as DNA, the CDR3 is TGTGCCAGCAGCGCGACAGGGGCACAGCCCCAGCATTTT.

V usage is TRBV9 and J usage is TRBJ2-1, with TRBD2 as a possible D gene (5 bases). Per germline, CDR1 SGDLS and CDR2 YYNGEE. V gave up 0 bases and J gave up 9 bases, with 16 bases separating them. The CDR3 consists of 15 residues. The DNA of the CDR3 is TGTGCCAGCAGCGTAGCCCTCCTCATGGAGGTTGAGCAGTTCTTC. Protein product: CASSVALLMEVEQFF.

CDR3 amino acids: CASTRPGTNGYTF. CDR3 nucleotides: TGTGCCAGCACCCGGCCAGGTACTAATGGCTACACCTTC. The rearrangement joins TRBV7-2 to TRBJ1-2; D remains ambiguous. There are 13 residues in the CDR3. V was shortened by 7 bases and J by 6 bases, with 15 bases between the two germline ends. Germline values: CDR1 SGHTA, CDR2 FQGNSA.

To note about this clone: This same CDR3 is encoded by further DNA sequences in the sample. CDR3 nucleotides: TGTGCCAGCTCACCAGGGTTAAATGAAAAACTGTTTTTT. This translates into CASSPGLNEKLFF. V usage is TRBV18 and J usage is TRBJ1-4, with D hard to call. This CDR3 has 13 amino acids. In germline, CDR1 is KGHSH, CDR2 LQKENI. V was trimmed by 2 bases and J by 5 bases, leaving 6 bases between them.